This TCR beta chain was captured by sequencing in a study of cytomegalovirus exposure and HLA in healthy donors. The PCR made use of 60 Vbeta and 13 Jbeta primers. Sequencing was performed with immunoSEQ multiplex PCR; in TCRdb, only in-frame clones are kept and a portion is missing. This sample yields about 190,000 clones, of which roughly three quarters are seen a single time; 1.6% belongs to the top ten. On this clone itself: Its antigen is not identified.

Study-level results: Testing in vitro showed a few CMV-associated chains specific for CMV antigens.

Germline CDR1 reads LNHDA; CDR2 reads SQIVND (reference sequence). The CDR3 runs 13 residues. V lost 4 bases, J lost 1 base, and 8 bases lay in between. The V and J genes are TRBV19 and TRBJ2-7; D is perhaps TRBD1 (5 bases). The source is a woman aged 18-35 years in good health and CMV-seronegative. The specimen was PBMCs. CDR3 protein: CASSKGSSYEQYF. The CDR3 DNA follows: TGTGCCAGTAGTAAGGGGTCATCCTACGAGCAGTACTTC.